These 5 T cell receptor beta chains were all obtained from the same sample, sequenced in a study of cytomegalovirus exposure and HLA in healthy donors. The table came from immunoSEQ multiplex PCR; TCRdb's copy has only in-frame clones and leaves some out. Of roughly 250,000 clones in the sample, more than 75% were seen once. What was sequenced was PBMCs. The receptors were gathered from a woman aged 25-40 years in good health and CMV-seropositive.

The chain combines TRBV7-9 with TRBJ1-2, with D possibly matching TRBD1 (5 bases). The CDR3 totals 12 residues. V shed 3 bases and J shed 10 bases, with 12 bases lying between them. Germline V lookup: CDR1 SEHNR, CDR2 FQNEAQ (reference sequence). The CDR3 nucleotides read TGTGCCAGCAGCTTCCCGGCAGGGCTCTACACCTTC. Protein: CASSFPAGLYTF.

The rearrangement links TRBV7-2 to TRBJ2-1; maybe TRBD2 (7 bases). Germline V gives CDR1 SGHTA, CDR2 FQGNSA. The V end lost 5 bases, the J end lost 4 bases, and 21 bases lay between the germline ends. The CDR3 extends over 17 amino acids. CDR3 nucleotide sequence: TGTGCCAGCAGCGCGGGGAGGGGGATGAGAGGGTACAATGAGCAGTTCTTC. It specifies CASSAGRGMRGYNEQFF.

The chain has TRBV27 and TRBJ2-7; 11 nucleotides match TRBD2. The CDR3 extends over 17 amino acids. Germline trimming cut 0 bases from V and 9 bases from J; bases unmatched to any gene: 13. Germline CDR1 is MNHEY and CDR2 is SMNVEV (reference sequence). CDR3 DNA: TGTGCCAGCAGTTTATCTGCTAGCGGGAGGCCAACCGGCGGGCAGTACTTC. Protein sequence: CASSLSASGRPTGGQYF.

The chain joins TRBV5-4 to TRBJ2-2; 10 bases are a match to TRBD2. This CDR3 is built from 16 residues. Germline-derived CDR1 and CDR2 are SGHNT and YYREEE (reference sequence). V dropped 4 bases and J dropped 1; count of bases not matched to a gene: 4. CDR3 nucleotide sequence: TGTGCCAGCAGCGACGGACTAGCGGTGAACACCGGGGAGCTGTTTTTT. This gives the protein CASSDGLAVNTGELFF.

In its sample, this clone was seen once. The gene calls are TRBV5-6 and TRBJ1-5, with D possibly TRBD1 on 6 matching bases. Germline V gene data show CDR1 as SGHDT and CDR2 as YYEEEE. The V end lost 4 bases, the J end lost 0 bases, and 11 bases lay between the germline ends. The CDR3 is 15 amino acids. The DNA for the CDR3 is TGTGCCAGCAGCCTGCAGGGGTCTAGCAATCAGCCCCAGCATTTT. Its protein product is CASSLQGSSNQPQHF.